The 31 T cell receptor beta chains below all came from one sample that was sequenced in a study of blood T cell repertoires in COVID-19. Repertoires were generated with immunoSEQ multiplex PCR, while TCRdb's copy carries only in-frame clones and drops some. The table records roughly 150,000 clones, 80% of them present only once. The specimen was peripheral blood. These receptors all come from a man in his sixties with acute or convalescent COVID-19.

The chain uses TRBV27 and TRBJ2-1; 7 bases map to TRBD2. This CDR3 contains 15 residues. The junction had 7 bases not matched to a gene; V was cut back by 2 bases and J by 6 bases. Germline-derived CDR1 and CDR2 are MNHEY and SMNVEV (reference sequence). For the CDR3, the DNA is TGTGCCAGCAGTTTACGTGGGAGGGAGGTCAATGAGCAGTTCTTC. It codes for CASSLRGREVNEQFF.

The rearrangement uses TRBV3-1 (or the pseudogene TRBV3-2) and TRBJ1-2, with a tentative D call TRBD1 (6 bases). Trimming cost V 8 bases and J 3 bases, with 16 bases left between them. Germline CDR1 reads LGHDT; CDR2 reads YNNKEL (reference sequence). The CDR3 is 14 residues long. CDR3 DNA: TGTGCCAGCTCCCCACGGGGGGCCTACTATGGCTACACCTTC. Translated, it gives CASSPRGAYYGYTF.

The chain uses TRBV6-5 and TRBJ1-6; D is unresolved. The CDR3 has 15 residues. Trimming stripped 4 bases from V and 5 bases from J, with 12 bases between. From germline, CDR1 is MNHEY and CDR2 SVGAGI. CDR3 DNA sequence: TGTGCCAGCAGTTCGAGAGCATCACATAATTCACCCCTCCACTTT. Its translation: CASSSRASHNSPLHF.

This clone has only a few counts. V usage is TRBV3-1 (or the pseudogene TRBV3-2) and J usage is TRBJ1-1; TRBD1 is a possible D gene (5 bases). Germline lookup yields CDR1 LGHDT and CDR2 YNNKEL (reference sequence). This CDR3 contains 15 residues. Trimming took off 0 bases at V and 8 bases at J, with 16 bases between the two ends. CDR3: CASSQEGGGASEAFF. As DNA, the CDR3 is TGTGCCAGCAGCCAAGAAGGAGGCGGGGCTAGCGAAGCTTTCTTT.

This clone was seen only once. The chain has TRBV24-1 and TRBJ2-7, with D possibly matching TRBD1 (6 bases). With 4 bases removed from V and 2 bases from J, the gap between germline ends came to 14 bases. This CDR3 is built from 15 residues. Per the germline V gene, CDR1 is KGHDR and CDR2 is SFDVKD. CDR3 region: CATSDPQGYPYEQYF. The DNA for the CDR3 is TGTGCCACCAGTGACCCCCAGGGGTATCCCTACGAGCAGTACTTC.

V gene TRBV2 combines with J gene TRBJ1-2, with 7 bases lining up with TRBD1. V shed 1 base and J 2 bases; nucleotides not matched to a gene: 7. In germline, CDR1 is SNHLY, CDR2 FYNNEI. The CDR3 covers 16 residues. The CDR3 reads CASSEGYKTGNYGYTF. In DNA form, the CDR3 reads TGTGCCAGCAGTGAAGGTTATAAGACAGGGAACTATGGCTACACCTTC.

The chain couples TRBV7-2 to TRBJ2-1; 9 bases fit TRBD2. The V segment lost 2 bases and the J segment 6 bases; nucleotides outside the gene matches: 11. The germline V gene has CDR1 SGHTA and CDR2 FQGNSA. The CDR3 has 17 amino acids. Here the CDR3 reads CASSLKRGGRVFNEQFF. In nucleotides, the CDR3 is TGTGCCAGCAGCTTAAAAAGGGGCGGGAGGGTTTTCAATGAGCAGTTCTTC.

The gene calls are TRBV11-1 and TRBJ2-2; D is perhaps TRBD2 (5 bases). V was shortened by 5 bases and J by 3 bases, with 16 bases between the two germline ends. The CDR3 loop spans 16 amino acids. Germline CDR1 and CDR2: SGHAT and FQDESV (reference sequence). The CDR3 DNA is TGTGCCAGCAGCCCAACTAGATTCTGGGACACCGGGGAGCTGTTTTTT. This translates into CASSPTRFWDTGELFF.

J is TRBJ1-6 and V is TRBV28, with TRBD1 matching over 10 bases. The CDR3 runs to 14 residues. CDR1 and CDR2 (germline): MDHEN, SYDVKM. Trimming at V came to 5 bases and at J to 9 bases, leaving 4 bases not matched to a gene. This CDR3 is CASSPRDRGSPLHF. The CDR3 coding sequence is TGTGCCAGCAGTCCCCGGGACAGGGGTTCACCCCTCCACTTT.

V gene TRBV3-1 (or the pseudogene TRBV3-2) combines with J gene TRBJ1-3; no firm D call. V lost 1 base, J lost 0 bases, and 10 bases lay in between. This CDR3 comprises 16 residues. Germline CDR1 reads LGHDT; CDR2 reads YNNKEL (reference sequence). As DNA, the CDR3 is TGTGCCAGCAGCCAAGTCACCAGATACTCTGGAAACACCATATATTTT. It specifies CASSQVTRYSGNTIYF.

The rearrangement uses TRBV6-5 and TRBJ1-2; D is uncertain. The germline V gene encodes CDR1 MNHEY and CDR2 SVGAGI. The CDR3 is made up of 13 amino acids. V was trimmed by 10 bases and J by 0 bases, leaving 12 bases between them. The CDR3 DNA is TGTGCCACCGCGTCCTCCCCTAACTATGGCTACACCTTC. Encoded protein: CATASSPNYGYTF.

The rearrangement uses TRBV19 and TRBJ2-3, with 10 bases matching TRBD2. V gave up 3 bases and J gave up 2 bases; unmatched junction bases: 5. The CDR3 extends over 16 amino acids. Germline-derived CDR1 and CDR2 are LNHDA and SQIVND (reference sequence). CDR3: CASSIQLAGITDTQYF. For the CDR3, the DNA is TGTGCCAGTAGTATTCAACTAGCGGGGATCACAGATACGCAGTATTTT.

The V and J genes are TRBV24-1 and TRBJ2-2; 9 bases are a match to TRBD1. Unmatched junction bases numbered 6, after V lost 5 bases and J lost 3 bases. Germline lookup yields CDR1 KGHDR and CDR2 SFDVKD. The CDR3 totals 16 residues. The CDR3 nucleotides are TGTGCCACCAGTGGGGACAGGGCGGGGGACACCGGGGAGCTGTTTTTT. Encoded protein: CATSGDRAGDTGELFF.

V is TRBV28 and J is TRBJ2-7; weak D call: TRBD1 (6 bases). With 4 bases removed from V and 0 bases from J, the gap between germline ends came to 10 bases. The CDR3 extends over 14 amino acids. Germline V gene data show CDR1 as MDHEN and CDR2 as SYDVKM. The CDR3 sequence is CASSSLQGSYEQYF. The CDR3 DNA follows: TGTGCCAGCAGTTCGCTACAGGGCTCCTACGAGCAGTACTTC. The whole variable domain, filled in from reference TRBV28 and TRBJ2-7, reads DVKVTQSSRYLVKRTGEKVFLECVQDMDHENMFWYRQDPGLGLRLIYFSYDVKMKEKGDIPEGYSVSREKKERFSLILESASTNQTSMYLCASSSLQGSYEQYFGPGTRLTVT.

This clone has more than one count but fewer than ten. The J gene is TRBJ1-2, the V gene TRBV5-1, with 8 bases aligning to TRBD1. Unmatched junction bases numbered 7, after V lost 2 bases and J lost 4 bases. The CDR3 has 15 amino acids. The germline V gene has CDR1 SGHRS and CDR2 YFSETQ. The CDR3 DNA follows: TGCGCCAGCAGCTTTGACAGGGGCCCAAGCTATGGCTACACCTTC. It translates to CASSFDRGPSYGYTF.

The CDR3 spells CASSYSGTSFDEQFF. CDR3 coding DNA: TGTGCCAGCAGTTACAGCGGGACTAGTTTTGATGAGCAGTTCTTC. The V and J genes are TRBV6-5 and TRBJ2-1, with 8 bases matching TRBD2. The J segment lost 8 bases and the V segment lost 2 bases, leaving 8 bases of the junction unmatched. This CDR3 has 15 residues. The germline gives CDR1 MNHEY, CDR2 SVGAGI.

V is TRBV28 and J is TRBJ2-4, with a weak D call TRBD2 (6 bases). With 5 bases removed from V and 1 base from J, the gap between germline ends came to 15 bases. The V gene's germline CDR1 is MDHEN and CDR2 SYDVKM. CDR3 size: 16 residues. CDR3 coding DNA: TGTGCCAGCAGTCCCATCGGGGAGGTGGCCAAAAACATTCAGTACTTC. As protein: CASSPIGEVAKNIQYF.

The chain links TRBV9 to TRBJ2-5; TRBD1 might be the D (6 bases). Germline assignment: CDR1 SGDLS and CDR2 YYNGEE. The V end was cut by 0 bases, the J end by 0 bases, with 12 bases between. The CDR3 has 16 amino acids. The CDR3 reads CASSVGGQGDQETQYF. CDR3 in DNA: TGTGCCAGCAGCGTAGGGGGGCAGGGAGACCAAGAGACCCAGTACTTC.

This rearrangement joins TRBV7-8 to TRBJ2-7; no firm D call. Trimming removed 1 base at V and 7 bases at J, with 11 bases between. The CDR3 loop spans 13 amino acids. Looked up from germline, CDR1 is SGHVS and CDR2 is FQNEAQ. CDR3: CASSLVGGREQYF. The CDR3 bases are TGTGCCAGCAGCTTAGTCGGCGGTCGGGAGCAGTACTTC. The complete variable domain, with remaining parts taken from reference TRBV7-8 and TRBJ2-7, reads GAGVSQSPRYKVAKRGQDVALRCDPISGHVSLFWYQQALGQGPEFLTYFQNEAQLDKSGLPSDRFFAERPEGSVSTLKIQRTQQEDSAVYLCASSLVGGREQYFGPGTRLTVT.

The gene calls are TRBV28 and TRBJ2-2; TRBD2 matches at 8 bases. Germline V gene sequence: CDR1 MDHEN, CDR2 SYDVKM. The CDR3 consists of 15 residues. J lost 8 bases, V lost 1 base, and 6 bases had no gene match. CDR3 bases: TGTGCCAGCAGTTTATTTGCCAGCGGGAGAGGGGAGCTGTTTTTT. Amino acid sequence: CASSLFASGRGELFF.

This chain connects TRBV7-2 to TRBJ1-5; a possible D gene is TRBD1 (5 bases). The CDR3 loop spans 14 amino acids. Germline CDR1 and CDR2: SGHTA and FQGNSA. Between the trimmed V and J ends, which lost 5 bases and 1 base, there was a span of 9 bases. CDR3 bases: TGTGCCAGCAGCGTGGACATGAGCAATCAGCCCCAGCATTTT. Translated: CASSVDMSNQPQHF.

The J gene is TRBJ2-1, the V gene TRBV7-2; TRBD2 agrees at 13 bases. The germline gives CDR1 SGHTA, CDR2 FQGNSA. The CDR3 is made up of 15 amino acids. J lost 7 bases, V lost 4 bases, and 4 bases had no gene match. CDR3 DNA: TGTGCCAGCAGCTCCGGGACTAGCGGGGTAAATGAGCAGTTCTTC. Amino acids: CASSSGTSGVNEQFF.

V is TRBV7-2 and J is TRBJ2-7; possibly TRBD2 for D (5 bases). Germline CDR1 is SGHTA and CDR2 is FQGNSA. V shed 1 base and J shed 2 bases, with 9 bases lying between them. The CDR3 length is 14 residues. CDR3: CASSLGSGTYEQYF. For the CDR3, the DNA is TGTGCCAGCAGCTTAGGTTCGGGGACCTACGAGCAGTACTTC.

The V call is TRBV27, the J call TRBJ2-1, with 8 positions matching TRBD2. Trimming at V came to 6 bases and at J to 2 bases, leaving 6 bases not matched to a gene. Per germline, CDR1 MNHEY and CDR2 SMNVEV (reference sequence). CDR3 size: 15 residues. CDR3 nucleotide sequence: TGTGCCAGCAGACTGGGACTAGTCCCCTACAATGAGCAGTTCTTC. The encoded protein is CASRLGLVPYNEQFF.

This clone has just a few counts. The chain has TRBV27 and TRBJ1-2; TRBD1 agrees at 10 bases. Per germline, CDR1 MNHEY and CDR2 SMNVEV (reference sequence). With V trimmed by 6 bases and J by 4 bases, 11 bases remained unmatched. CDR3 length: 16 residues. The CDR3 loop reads CASRAGTGAGFYGYTF. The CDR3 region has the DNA TGTGCCAGCAGAGCCGGGACAGGGGCCGGCTTCTATGGCTACACCTTC.

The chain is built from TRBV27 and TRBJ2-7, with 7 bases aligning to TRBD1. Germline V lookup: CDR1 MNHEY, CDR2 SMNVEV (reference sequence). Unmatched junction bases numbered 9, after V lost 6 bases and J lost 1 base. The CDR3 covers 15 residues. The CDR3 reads CASSLRGTASYEQYF. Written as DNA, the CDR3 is TGTGCCAGCAGCCTAAGGGGGACAGCGTCCTACGAGCAGTACTTC.

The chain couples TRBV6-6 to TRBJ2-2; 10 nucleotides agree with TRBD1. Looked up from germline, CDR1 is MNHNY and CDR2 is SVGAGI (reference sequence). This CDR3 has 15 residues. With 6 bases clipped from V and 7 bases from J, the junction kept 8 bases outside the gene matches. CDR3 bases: TGTGCCAGCAGCCCGGGGGACAGGGGTGGCGGGGAGCTGTTTTTT. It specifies CASSPGDRGGGELFF.

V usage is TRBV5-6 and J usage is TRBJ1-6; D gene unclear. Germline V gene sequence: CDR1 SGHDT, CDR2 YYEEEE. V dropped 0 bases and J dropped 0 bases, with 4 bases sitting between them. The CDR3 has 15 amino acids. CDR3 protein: CASSLGSSYNSPLHF. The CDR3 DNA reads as TGTGCCAGCAGCTTGGGGAGCTCCTATAATTCACCCCTCCACTTT.

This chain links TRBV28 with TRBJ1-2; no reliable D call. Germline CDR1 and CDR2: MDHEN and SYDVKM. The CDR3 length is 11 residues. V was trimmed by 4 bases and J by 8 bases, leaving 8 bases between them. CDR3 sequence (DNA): TGTGCCAGCAGTTGGGAGGAAGGCTACACCTTC. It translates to CASSWEEGYTF.

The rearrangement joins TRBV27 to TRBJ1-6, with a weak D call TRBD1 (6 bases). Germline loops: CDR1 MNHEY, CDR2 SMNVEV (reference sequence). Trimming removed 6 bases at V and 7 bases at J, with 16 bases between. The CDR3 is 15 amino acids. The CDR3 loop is CASRRGLGQNSPLHF. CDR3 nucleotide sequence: TGTGCCAGCAGGAGGGGGTTGGGGCAGAATTCACCCCTCCACTTT.

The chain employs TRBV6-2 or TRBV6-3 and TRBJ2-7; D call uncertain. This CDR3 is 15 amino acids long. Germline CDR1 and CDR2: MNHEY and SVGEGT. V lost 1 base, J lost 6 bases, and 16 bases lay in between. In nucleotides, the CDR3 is TGTGCCAGCAGTTACTTTTCCCCGGCGGCCGGCGAGCAGTACTTC. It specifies CASSYFSPAAGEQYF.